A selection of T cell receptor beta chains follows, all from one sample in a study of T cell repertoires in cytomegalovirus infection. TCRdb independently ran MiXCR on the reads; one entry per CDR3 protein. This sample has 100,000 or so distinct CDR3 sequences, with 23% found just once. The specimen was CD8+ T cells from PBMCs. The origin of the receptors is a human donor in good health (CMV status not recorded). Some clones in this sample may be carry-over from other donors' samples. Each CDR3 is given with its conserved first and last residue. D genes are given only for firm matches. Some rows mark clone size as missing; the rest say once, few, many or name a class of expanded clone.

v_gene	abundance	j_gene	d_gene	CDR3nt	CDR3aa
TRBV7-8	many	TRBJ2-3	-	TGTGCCAGCAGCTGGACTGGCAGCACAGATACGCAGTATTTT	CASSWTGSTDTQYF
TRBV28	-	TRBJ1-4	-	TGTGCCAGCCTAAAAAGAACCAGTTCAGCAACTAATGAAAAACTGTTTTTT	CASLKRTSSATNEKLFF
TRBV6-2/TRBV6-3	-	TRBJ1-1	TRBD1	TGTGCCAGCAGTCAGGGGGCCACTGAAGCTTTCTTT	CASSQGATEAFF
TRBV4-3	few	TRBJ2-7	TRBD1	TGCGCCAGCAGCTCAGGGACAGGGACGGTTTACGAGCAGTACTTC	CASSSGTGTVYEQYF
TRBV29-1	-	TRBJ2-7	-	TGCAGCGTTGGGGGGGCCAACTACGAGCAGTACTTC	CSVGGANYEQYF
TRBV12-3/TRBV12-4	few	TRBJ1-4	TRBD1	TGTGCCAGCAGTCCTACCCCGACAGGGCGGGAACTGTTTTTT	CASSPTPTGRELFF
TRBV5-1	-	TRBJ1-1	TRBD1	TGCGCCAGCAGCTTTGGGGGACAGGGTTTAAAAGCTGAAGCTTTCTTT	CASSFGGQGLKAEAFF
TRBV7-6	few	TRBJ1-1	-	TGTGCCAGCAGCCCAGGTGGGGGCCTGGACACTGAAGCTTTCTTT	CASSPGGGLDTEAFF
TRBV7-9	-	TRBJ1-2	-	TGTGCCAGCAGCTTGGCAGACAATCCCCCTAACTATGGCTACACCTTC	CASSLADNPPNYGYTF
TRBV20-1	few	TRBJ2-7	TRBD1	TGCAGTGCGGACAGGGGGGGCGGCTGGGACGAGCAGTACTTC	CSADRGGGWDEQYF
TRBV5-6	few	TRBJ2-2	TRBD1	TGTGCCAGCAGCTTTGCGGGACAGGAGTACACCGGGGAGCTGTTTTTT	CASSFAGQEYTGELFF
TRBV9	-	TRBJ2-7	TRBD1	TGTGCCAGCAGCGGCGGACAGGGGTCTCAAGCCTACGAGCAGTACTTC	CASSGGQGSQAYEQYF
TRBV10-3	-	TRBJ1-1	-	TGTGCCATCAGTGAAGGGCCGAACACTGAAGCTTTCTTT	CAISEGPNTEAFF
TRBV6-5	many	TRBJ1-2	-	TGTGCCAGCAGTTACTCACAGGGAGCTGGCTACACCTTC	CASSYSQGAGYTF
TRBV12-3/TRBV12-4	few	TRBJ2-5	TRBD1	TGTGCCAGCAGCTTGGACAGGGGGCGCCCGGAGACCCAGTACTTC	CASSLDRGRPETQYF
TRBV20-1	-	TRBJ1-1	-	TGCAGTGCTAGTCCCGACTCCCCCACTGAAGCTTTCTTT	CSASPDSPTEAFF
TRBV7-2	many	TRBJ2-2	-	TGTGCCAGCAGCCTCCTGAACACCGGGGAGCTGTTTTTT	CASSLLNTGELFF
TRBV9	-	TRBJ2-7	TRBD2	TGTGCCAGCAGCGTAGATTGGACTAGCGGGATCGAGCAGTACTTC	CASSVDWTSGIEQYF
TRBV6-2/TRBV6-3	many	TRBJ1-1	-	TGTGCCAGCAGGCCCGGGACGAAAGGCACTGAAGCTTTCTTT	CASRPGTKGTEAFF
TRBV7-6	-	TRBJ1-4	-	TGTGCCAGCAGCTTCCCAAAACAAGATGAAAAACTGTTTTTT	CASSFPKQDEKLFF
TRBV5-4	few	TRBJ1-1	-	TGTGCCAGCAGCACGGGTCCTATGAACACTGAAGCTTTCTTT	CASSTGPMNTEAFF
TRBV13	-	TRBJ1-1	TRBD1	TGTGCCAGCAGCCCCCGGGACAGGGCCCCGATGAACACTGAAGCTTTCTTT	CASSPRDRAPMNTEAFF
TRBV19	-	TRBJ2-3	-	TGTGCCAGTTGTGTCGACACCTCTAGCACAGATACGCAGTATTTT	CASCVDTSSTDTQYF
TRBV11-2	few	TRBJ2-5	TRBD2	TGTGCCAGCAGCCAAGGACTAGCCCCAGAGCAAGAGACCCAGTACTTC	CASSQGLAPEQETQYF
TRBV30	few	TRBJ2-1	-	TGTGCCTGGAGTGTACGGAATGAGCAGTTCTTC	CAWSVRNEQFF
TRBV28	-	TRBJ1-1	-	TGTGCCACCTCCGGGGTAGGGGAAATTTCGAACACTGAAGCTTTCTTT	CATSGVGEISNTEAFF
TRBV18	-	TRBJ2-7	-	TGTGCCAGCTCTTCCTCCAGTTCCTACGAGCAGTACTTC	CASSSSSSYEQYF
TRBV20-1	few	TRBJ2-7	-	TGCAGTGCTAGAGGGGGAGACGCCTACGAGCAGTACTTC	CSARGGDAYEQYF